The sample holds a few counts of the clone carrying this TCR beta chain. Germline CDR1 and CDR2: SGHTA and FQGNSA. Trimming pared 1 base from V and 0 bases from J, leaving 10 bases between. The CDR3 runs 16 residues. The data originate from a study of T cells after yellow fever vaccination. TCRdb passed the 5' RACE reads through MiXCR, listing each CDR3 protein once. The sample shows roughly 310,000 distinct CDR3 sequences, roughly 4% of them seen only once. Sequencing used PBMCs, obtained on the day of the yellow fever booster vaccination. The receptor comes from a man between 18 and 29 years old who received the YFV17D yellow fever vaccine. The chain employs TRBV7-2 and TRBJ1-5; D remains unclear. The DNA of the CDR3 is TGTGCCAGCAGCTTAGTTGGAATATATAGCAATCAGCCCCAGCATTTT. Protein: CASSLVGIYSNQPQHF.